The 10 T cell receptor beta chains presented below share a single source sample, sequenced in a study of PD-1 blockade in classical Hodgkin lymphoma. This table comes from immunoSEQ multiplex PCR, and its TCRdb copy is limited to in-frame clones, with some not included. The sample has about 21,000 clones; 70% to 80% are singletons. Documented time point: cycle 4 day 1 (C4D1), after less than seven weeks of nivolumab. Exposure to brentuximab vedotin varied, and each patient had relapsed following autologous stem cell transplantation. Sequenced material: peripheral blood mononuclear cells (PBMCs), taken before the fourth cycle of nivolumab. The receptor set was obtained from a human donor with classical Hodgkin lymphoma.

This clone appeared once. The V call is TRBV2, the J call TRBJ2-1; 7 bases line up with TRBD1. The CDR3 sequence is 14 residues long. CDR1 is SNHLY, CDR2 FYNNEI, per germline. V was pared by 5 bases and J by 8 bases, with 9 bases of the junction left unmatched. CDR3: CASSRQGIGDEQFF. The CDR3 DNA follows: TGTGCCAGCAGTCGACAGGGAATAGGGGATGAGCAGTTCTTC. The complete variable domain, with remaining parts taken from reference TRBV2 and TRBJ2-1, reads EPEVTQTPSHQVTQMGQEVILRCVPISNHLYFYWYRQILGQKVEFLVSFYNNEISEKSEIFDDQFSVERPDGSNFTLKIRSTKLEDSAMYFCASSRQGIGDEQFFGPGTRLTVL.

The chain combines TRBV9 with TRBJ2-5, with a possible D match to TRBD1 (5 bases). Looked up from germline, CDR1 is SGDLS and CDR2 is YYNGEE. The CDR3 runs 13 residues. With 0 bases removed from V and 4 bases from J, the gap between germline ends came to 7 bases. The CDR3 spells CASSVEGVETQYF. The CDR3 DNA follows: TGTGCCAGCAGCGTAGAAGGGGTAGAGACCCAGTACTTC.

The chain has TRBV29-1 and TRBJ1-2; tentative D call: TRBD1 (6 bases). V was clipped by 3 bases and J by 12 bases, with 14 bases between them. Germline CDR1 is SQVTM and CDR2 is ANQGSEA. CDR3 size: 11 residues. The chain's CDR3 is CSVDTGRGDTF. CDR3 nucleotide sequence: TGCAGCGTTGATACAGGGAGAGGCGACACCTTC.

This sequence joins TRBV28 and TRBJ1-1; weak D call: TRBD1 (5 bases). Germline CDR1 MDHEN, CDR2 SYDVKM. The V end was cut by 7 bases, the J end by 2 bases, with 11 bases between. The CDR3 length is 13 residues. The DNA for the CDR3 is TGTGCCAGCATGTTGACAGTAAACACTGAAGCTTTCTTT. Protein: CASMLTVNTEAFF.

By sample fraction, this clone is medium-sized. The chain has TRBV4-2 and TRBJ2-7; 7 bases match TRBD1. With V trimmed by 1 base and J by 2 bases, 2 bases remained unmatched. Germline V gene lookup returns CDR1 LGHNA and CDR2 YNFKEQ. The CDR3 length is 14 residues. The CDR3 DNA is TGTGCCAGCAGCCAAGGGGGACAGACCTACGAGCAGTACTTC. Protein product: CASSQGGQTYEQYF.

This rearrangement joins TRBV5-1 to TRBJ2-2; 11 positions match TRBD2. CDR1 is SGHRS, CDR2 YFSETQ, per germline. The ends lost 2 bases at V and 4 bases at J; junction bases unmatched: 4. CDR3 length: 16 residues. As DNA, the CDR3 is TGCGCCAGCAGCTTTTCCCTAGCGGGAGGCACCGGGGAGCTGTTTTTT. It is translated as CASSFSLAGGTGELFF.

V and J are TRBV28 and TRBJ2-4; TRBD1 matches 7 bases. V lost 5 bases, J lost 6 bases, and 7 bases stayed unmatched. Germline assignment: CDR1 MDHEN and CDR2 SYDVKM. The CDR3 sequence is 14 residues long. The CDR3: CASSPPGTVNIQYF. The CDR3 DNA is TGTGCCAGCAGTCCCCCCGGGACAGTAAACATTCAGTACTTC.

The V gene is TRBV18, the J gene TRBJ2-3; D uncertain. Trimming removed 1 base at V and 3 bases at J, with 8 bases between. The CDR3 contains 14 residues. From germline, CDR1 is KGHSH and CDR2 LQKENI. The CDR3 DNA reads TGTGCCAGCTCACCACTACCTGGTACAGATACGCAGTATTTT. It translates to CASSPLPGTDTQYF. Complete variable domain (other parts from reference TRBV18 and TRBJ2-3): NAGVMQNPRHLVRRRGQEARLRCSPMKGHSHVYWYRQLPEEGLKFMVYLQKENIIDESGMPKERFSAEFPKEGPSILRIQQVVRGDSAAYFCASSPLPGTDTQYFGPGTRLTVL.

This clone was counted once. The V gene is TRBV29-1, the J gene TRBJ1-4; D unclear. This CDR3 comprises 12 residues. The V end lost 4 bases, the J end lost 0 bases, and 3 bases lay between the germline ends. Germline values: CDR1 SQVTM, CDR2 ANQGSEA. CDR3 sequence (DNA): TGCAGCGTTGCTACAACTAATGAAAAACTGTTTTTT. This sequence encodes CSVATTNEKLFF.

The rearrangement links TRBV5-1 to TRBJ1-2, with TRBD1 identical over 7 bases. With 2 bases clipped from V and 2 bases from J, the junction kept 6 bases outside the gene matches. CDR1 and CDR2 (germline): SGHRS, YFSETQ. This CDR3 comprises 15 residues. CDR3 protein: CASSFSATGNYGYTF. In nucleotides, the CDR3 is TGCGCCAGCAGCTTCTCTGCGACAGGGAACTATGGCTACACCTTC. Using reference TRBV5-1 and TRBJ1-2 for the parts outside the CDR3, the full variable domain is KAGVTQTPRYLIKTRGQQVTLSCSPISGHRSVSWYQQTPGQGLQFLFEYFSETQRNKGNFPGRFSGRQFSNSRSEMNVSTLELGDSALYLCASSFSATGNYGYTFGSGTRLTVV.